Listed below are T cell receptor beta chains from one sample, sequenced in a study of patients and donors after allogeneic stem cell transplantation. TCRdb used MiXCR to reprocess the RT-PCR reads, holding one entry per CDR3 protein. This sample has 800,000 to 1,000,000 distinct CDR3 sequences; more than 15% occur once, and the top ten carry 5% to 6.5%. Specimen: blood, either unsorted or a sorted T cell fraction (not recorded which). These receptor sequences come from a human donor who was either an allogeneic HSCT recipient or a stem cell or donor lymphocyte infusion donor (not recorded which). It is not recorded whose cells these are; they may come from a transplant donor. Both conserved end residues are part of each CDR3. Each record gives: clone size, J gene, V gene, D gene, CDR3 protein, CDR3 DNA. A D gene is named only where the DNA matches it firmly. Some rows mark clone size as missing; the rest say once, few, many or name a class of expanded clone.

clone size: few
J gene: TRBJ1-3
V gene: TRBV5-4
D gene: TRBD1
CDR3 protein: CASSSGQTHSGNTIYF
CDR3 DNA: TGTGCCAGCAGCTCGGGACAGACCCACTCTGGAAACACCATATATTTT

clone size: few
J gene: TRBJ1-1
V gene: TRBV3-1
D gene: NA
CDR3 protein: CASSQNLQGNTEAFF
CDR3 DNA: TGTGCCAGCAGCCAAAATTTACAGGGCAACACTGAAGCTTTCTTT

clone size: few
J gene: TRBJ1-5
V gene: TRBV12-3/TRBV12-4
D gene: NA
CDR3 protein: CASSLNKYQPQHF
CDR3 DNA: TGTGCCAGCAGTTTGAACAAATATCAGCCCCAGCATTTT

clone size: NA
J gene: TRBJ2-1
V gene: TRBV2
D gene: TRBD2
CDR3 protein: CAGRTSGRTSYNEQFF
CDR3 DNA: TGTGCCGGCCGTACTAGCGGGAGAACGTCCTACAATGAGCAGTTCTTC

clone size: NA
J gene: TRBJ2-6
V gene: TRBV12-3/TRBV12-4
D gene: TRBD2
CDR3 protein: CASSREVGANVLTF
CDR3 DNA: TGTGCCAGCAGTCGGGAGGTGGGGGCCAACGTCCTGACTTTC

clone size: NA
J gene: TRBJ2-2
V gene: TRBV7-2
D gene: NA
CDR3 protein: CASSVEPAGANTGELFF
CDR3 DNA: TGTGCCAGCAGCGTAGAACCTGCAGGGGCGAACACCGGGGAGCTGTTTTTT

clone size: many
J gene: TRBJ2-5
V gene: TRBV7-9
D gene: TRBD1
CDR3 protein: CASSGNRGPETQYF
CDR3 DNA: TGTGCCAGCAGCGGGAACAGGGGCCCAGAGACCCAGTACTTC

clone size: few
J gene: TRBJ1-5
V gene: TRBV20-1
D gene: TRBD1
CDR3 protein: CSASGQGTLNQPQHF
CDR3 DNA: TGCAGTGCTAGCGGACAGGGAACCCTTAATCAGCCCCAGCATTTT

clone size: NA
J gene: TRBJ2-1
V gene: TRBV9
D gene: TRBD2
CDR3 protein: CACSVPAGGDNEQFF
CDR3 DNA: TGTGCCTGCAGCGTACCGGCGGGAGGAGACAATGAGCAGTTCTTC

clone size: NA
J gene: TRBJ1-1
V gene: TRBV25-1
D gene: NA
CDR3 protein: CASRKPGGLPEAFF
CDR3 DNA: TGTGCCAGCCGTAAACCGGGCGGGTTACCTGAAGCTTTCTTT

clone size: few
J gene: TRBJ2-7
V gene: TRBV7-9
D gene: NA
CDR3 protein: CASSPAGDHEQYF
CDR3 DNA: TGTGCCAGCAGCCCAGCAGGGGACCACGAGCAGTACTTC

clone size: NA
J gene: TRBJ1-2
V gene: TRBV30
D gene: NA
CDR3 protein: CAWTRRGRELIFVYTF
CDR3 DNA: TGTGCCTGGACTCGACGGGGCAGGGAACTTATTTTTGTCTACACCTTC

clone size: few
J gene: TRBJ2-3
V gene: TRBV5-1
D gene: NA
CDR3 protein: CASSPLRWPGGTDTQYF
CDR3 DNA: TGCGCCAGCAGCCCCCTCCGGTGGCCGGGGGGCACAGATACGCAGTATTTT

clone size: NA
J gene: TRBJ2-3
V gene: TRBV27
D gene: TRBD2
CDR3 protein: CARGAGGPLTDTQYF
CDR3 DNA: TGTGCCAGGGGGGCGGGGGGGCCTCTTACGGATACGCAGTATTTT

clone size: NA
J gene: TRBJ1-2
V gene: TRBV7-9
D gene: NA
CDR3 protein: CASSLASQGGYTF
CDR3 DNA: TGTGCCAGCAGCTTAGCAAGTCAGGGCGGTTACACCTTC

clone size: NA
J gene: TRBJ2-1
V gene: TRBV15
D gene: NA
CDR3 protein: CATSTLRGLAGSYNEQFF
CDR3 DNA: TGTGCCACCAGCACCTTAAGGGGGCTAGCGGGCTCCTACAATGAGCAGTTCTTC

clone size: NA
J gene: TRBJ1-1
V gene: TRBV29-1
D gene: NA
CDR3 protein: CSVDRGFTEAFF
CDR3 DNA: TGCAGCGTTGACCGGGGGTTTACTGAAGCTTTCTTT

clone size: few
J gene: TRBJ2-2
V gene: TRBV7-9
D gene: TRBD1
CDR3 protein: CASSRQTGGNTGELFF
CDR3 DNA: TGTGCCAGCAGCCGGCAAACAGGGGGCAACACCGGGGAGCTGTTTTTT

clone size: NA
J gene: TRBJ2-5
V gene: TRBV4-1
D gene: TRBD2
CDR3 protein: CASSPSLAGALQENQYF
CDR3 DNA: TGCGCCAGCAGCCCGAGCCTAGCGGGAGCCCTCCAAGAGAACCAGTACTTC

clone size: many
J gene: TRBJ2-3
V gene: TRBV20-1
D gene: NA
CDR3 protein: CSVLMSTDTQYF
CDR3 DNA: TGCAGTGTCCTAATGAGCACAGATACGCAGTATTTT

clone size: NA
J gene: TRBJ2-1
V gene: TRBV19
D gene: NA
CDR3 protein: CASSDPGPRAEQFF
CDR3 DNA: TGTGCCAGTAGTGATCCGGGGCCAAGGGCTGAGCAGTTCTTC

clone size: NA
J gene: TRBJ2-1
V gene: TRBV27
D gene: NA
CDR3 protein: CASSLSSGAGYNEQFF
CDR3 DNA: TGTGCCAGCAGTTTATCATCGGGGGCAGGATACAATGAGCAGTTCTTC

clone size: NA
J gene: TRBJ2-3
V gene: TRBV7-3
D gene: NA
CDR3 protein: CASGRGSTDTQYF
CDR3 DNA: TGTGCCAGCGGCAGGGGTAGCACAGATACGCAGTATTTT

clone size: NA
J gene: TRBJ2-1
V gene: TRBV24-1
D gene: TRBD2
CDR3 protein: CATSDRTSGYYNEQFF
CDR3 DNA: TGTGCCACCAGTGATCGGACTAGCGGGTACTACAATGAGCAGTTCTTC

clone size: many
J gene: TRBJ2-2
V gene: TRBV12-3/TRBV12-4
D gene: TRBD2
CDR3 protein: CASRTSGGTLGELFF
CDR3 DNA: TGTGCCAGCAGGACTAGCGGGGGCACTCTCGGGGAGCTGTTTTTT

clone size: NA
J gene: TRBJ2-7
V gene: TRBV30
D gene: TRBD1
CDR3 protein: CAWDRVNEQYF
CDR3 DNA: TGTGCCTGGGACAGGGTCAACGAGCAGTACTTC